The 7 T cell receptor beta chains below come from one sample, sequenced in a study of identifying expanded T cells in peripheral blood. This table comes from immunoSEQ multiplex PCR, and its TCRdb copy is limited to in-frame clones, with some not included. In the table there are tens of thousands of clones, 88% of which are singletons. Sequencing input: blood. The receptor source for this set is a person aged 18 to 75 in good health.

The CDR3 spells CASSSDRYTDTQYF. The CDR3, as DNA: TGTGCCAGCAGCTCGGACAGATACACAGATACGCAGTATTTT. The chain couples TRBV7-3 to TRBJ2-3, with a weak D call TRBD1 (6 bases). CDR1 is SGHTA and CDR2 is FQGTGA in the germline V gene. The length of the CDR3 is 14 residues. The ends were cut back, 4 bases at V and 2 bases at J, with 10 bases in the middle. Full variable domain (rest looked up from reference TRBV7-3 and TRBJ2-3): GAGVSQTPSNKVTEKGKYVELRCDPISGHTALYWYRQSLGQGPEFLIYFQGTGAADDSGLPNDRFFAVRPEGSVSTLKIQRTERGDSAVYLCASSSDRYTDTQYFGPGTRLTVL.

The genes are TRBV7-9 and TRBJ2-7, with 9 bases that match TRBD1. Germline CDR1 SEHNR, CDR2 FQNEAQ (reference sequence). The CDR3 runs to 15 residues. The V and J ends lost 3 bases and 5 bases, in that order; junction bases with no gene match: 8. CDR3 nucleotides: TGTGCCAGCAGCTTTGGGACAGGGAATGTCCACGAGCAGTACTTC. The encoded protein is CASSFGTGNVHEQYF. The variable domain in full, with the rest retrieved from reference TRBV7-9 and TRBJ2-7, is DTGVSQNPRHKITKRGQNVTFRCDPISEHNRLYWYRQTLGQGPEFLTYFQNEAQLEKSRLLSDRFSAERPKGSFSTLEIQRTEQGDSAMYLCASSFGTGNVHEQYFGPGTRLTVT.

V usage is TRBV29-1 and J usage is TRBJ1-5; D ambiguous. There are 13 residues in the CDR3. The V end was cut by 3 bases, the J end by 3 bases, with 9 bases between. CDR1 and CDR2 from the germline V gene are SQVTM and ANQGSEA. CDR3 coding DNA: TGCAGCGTTGATCAAGGGCCCAATCAGCCCCAGCATTTT. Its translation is CSVDQGPNQPQHF.

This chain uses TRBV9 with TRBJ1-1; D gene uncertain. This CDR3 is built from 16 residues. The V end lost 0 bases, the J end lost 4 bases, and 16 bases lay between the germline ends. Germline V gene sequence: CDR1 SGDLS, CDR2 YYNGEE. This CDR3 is CASSVDRGSGATEAFF. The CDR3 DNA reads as TGTGCCAGCAGCGTAGATCGGGGAAGTGGAGCCACTGAAGCTTTCTTT.

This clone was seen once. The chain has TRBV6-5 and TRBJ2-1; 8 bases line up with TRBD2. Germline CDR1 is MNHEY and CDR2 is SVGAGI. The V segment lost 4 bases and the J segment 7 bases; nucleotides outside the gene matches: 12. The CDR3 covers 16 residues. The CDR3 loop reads CASSFDLGLGSNEQFF. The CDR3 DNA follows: TGTGCCAGCAGTTTCGATCTGGGACTAGGGAGTAATGAGCAGTTCTTC.

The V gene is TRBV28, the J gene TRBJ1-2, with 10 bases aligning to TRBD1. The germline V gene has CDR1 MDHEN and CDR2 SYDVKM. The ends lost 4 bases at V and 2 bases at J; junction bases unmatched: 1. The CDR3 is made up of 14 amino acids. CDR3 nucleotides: TGTGCCAGCAGTTCGGGACAGGGGAACTATGGCTACACCTTC. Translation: CASSSGQGNYGYTF.

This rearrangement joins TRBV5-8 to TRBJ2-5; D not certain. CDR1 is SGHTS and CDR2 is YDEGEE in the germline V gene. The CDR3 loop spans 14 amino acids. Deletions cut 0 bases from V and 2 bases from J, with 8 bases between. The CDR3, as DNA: TGTGCCAGCAGCTTGGAGGCGGCGCAAGAGACCCAGTACTTC. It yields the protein CASSLEAAQETQYF.